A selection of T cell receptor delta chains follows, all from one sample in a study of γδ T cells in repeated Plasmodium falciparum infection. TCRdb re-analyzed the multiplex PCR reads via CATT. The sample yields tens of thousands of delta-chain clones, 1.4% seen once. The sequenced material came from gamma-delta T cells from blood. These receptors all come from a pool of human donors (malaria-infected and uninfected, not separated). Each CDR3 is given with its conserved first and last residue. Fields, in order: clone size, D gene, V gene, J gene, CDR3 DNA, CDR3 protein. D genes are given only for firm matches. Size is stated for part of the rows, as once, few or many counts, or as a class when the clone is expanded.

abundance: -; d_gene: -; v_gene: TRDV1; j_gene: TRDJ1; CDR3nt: TGTTCTCTTGGTGGCCTCCCGAGGGGGGGGAGACGCAAACTCATCTTT; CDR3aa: CSLGGLPRGGRRKLIF
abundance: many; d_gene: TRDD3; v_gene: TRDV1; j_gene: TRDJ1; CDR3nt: TGTGCTCTTGGGGGACTATTCCGCCGACTGGGGGTAACCGATAAACTCATCTTT; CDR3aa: CALGGLFRRLGVTDKLIF
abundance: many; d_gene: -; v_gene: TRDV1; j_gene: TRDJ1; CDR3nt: TGTGCTCTTGGGGAACTTTCCCCTTATTGCACCGATAAACTCATCTTT; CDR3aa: CALGELSPYCTDKLIF
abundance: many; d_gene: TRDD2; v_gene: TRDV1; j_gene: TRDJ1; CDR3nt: TGTGCTCTTGGGGTCCCTCCTTCCTACGTTTTGGGTCGCCAAACCTCAACCGATAAACTCATCTTT; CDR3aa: CALGVPPSYVLGRQTSTDKLIF
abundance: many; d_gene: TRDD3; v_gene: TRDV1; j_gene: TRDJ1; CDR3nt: TGTGCTCTTGGGGAAGCAACTACCTACTGGGGGATGCAAGCCGATAAACTCATCTTT; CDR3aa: CALGEATTYWGMQADKLIF
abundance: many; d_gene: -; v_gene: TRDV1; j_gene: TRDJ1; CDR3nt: TGTGCTCTTGGGGAACCTCAGATTTTTGCCCGATTCTCGGGGTCGAGACTCATCTTT; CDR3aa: CALGEPQIFARFSGSRLIF
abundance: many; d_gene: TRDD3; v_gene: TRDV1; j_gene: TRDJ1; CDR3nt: TGTGCTCTTGGGTCAATCCTACTTCCTCTACTGGGGGATGGTTGGGCTACCACCGATAAACTCATCTTT; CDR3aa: CALGSILLPLLGDGWATTDKLIF
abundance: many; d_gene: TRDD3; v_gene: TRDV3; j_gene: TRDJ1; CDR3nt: TGTGCCTCCCTACAAAGGGGGGTGGGGGATACGCCGAAACTCATCTTT; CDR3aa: CASLQRGVGDTPKLIF
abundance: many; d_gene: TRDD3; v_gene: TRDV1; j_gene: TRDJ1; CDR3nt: TGTGCTCTTGGGGAACTCGCGAGTGGGGGATTGTGCGATAAACTCATCTTT; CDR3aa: CALGELASGGLCDKLIF
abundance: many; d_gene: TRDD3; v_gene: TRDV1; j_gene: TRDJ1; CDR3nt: TGTGCTCTTGGGGAACAGGTGGGTTCACTGGGGGATTCCCGGTACACCGATAAACTCATCTTT; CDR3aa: CALGEQVGSLGDSRYTDKLIF
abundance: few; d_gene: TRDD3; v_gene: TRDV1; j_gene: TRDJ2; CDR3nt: TGTGCTCTTGGGGACCTGTACTGGGGGATACTCGCTTTGACAGCACAACCCTTCTTT; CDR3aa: CALGDLYWGILALTAQPFF
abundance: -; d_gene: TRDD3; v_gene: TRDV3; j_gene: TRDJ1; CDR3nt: TGTGCCTATACAATCCACTGGGGGATACGCTGGGGTCTACTCATCTTT; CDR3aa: CAYTIHWGIRWGLLIF
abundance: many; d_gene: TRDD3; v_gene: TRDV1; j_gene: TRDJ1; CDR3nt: TGTGCTCTTGGGGGAACGTACTGGGGGATACGCGAGGCCGATAAACTCATCTTT; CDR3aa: CALGGTYWGIREADKLIF
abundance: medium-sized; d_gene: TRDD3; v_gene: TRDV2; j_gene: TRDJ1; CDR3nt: TGTGCCTGTGTTTGGCTGGGGGACCCTCACACCGATAAACTCATCTTT; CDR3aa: CACVWLGDPHTDKLIF
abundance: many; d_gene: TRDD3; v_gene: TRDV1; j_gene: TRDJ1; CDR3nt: TGTGCTCTTGGGGAACTGTGGGTTCCTCCTAACCTGTCCTGGGGGCCCTACACCGATAAACTCATCTTT; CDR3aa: CALGELWVPPNLSWGPYTDKLIF
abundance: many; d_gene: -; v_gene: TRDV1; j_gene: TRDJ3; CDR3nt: TGTGCTCTTGGGGAACTGTCCTTCCTAGGGTACTGGGGGCCCTCCTGGGACACCCGACAGATGTTTTTC; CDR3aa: CALGELSFLGYWGPSWDTRQMFF
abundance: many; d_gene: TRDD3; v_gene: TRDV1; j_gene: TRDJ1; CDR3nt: TGTGCTCTTGGGGAACTAGCTGCGGTCCCTCTCACCCACTGGGGGATACCTTCCTACACCGATAAACTCATCTTT; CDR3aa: CALGELAAVPLTHWGIPSYTDKLIF
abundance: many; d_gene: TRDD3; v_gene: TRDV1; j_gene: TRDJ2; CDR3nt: TGTGCTCTTGGGACCTCACTCCTCCTACGGGGGATACAAGCACAACTCTTCTTT; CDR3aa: CALGTSLLLRGIQAQLFF
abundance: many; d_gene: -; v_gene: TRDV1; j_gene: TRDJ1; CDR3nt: TGTGCTCTTGGGGATCTAAACTCCCGTCGACCCTTCATCGATAAACTCATCTTT; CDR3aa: CALGDLNSRRPFIDKLIF
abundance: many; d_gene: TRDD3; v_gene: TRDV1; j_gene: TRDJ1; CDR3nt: TGTGCTCTTGGGGACCCTGGGGGACCTTGCTACACCGATAAACTCATCTTT; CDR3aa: CALGDPGGPCYTDKLIF
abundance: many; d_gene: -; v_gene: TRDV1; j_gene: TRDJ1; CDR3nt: TGTGCTCTTGGGGTGCTTCCTACGAGGGGATATCCGCGCGATAAACTCATCTTT; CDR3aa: CALGVLPTRGYPRDKLIF
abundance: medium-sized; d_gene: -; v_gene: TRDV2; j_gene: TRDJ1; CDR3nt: TGTGCCTGTGACACCGAGGAAGAAGAGGGCACCGATAAACTCATCTTT; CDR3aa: CACDTEEEEGTDKLIF
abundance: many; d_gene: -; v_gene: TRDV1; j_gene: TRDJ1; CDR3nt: TGTGCTCTTGGGGAACCGTGGCCTTCCCCTTCCCGGGGTCAGGGCACCGATAAACTCATCTTT; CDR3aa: CALGEPWPSPSRGQGTDKLIF
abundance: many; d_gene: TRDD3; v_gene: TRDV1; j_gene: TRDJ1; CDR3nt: TGTGCTCTTGGGGACCGTCCCTCCTCATCTGGGGGTAGGAAGAGAAACACCGATAAACTCATCTTT; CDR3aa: CALGDRPSSSGGRKRNTDKLIF
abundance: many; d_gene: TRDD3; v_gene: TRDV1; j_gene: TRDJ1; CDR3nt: TGTGCTCTTGGGGAACCGACAAGTGGGTCCTGGGGGATAGGGGTTTGGACCGATAAACTCATCTTT; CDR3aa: CALGEPTSGSWGIGVWTDKLIF
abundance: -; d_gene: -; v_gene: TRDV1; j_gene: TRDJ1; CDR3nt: TGTGCTCTTGGGGAAGCGGACAGTAGGGCCGATAAACTCATCTTT; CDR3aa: CALGEADSRADKLIF
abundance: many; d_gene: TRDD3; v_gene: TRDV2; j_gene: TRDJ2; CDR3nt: TGTGCCTGTGACACCGTACTGGGGGATACTTCTTTGACAGCACAACTCTTCTTT; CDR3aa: CACDTVLGDTSLTAQLFF
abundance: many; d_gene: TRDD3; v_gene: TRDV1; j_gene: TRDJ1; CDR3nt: TGTGCTCTTGGGGGGCATCTGGCACTGGGGGAGTACACCGATAAACTCATCTTT; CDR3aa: CALGGHLALGEYTDKLIF
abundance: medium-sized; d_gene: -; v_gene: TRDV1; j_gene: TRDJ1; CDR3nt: TGTGCTCTTGGGGAATCTTTGACCTACATGGGGGCCCGTTTTCTAGTCGATAAACTCATCTTT; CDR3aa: CALGESLTYMGARFLVDKLIF
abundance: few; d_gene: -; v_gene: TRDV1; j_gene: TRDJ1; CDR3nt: TGTGCTCTTGGGGAAATAGCCCAAAGTGAGGCTAACACCGATAAACTCATCTTT; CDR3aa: CALGEIAQSEANTDKLIF